Listed below are T cell receptor beta chains from one sample, sequenced in a study of blood T cells in healthy people across ages. TCRdb ran MiXCR on the 5' RACE reads and lists one entry per CDR3 protein. This sample carries about 1,400,000 distinct CDR3 sequences, 42% of them seen once, and the ten largest clones take under 8%. Sequences were obtained from blood. The receptor set was obtained from a woman aged 18-30 years in good health. The CDR3 runs from the conserved cysteine through the conserved F or W. Fields, in order: J gene, V gene, D gene, clone size, CDR3 protein, CDR3 DNA. The D gene is left open where the match is weak. Rows may omit the clone size; those that give it use once, few, many or a size class.

>TRBJ1-6|TRBV6-5|.|few
CASSSLGWRMDSPLHF
TGTGCCAGCAGTTCACTAGGGTGGAGGATGGATTCACCCCTCCACTTT
>TRBJ2-3|TRBV6-5|.|.
CASSLWPPTDTQYF
TGTGCCAGCAGTCTTTGGCCGCCCACAGATACGCAGTATTTT
>TRBJ2-7|TRBV30|.|.
CASFWGGRESYEQYF
TGTGCCTCCTTCTGGGGCGGGCGGGAAAGCTACGAGCAGTACTTC
>TRBJ2-3|TRBV29-1|TRBD2|many
CSVSSGGPFTDTQYF
TGCAGCGTTAGCAGCGGGGGGCCCTTCACAGATACGCAGTATTTT
>TRBJ1-2|TRBV9|.|few
CASRGAYGYTF
TGTGCCAGCCGGGGTGCCTATGGCTACACCTTC
>TRBJ2-5|TRBV20-1|.|.
CSARDPNSAVYQETQYF
TGCAGTGCTAGAGATCCCAACTCCGCAGTGTACCAAGAGACCCAGTACTTC
>TRBJ2-1|TRBV7-6|TRBD2|once
CASSLAGGGASEQFF
TGTGCCAGCAGCTTAGCGGGCGGGGGGGCGAGTGAGCAGTTCTTC
>TRBJ1-2|TRBV3-1|.|.
CASSQTAGSSPGGYTF
TGTGCCAGCAGCCAAACCGCAGGGAGTTCGCCTGGCGGCTACACCTTC
>TRBJ2-1|TRBV20-1|TRBD2|.
CSARLGLAGVLYNEQFF
TGCAGTGCTAGACTTGGACTAGCGGGAGTTCTGTATAATGAGCAGTTCTTC
>TRBJ2-7|TRBV12-3/TRBV12-4|TRBD2|.
CASSFGGGVYEQYF
TGTGCCAGCAGTTTCGGCGGGGGAGTCTACGAGCAGTACTTC
>TRBJ1-2|TRBV12-3/TRBV12-4|.|few
CASSFYRVYGYTF
TGTGCCAGCAGTTTCTACAGGGTATATGGCTACACCTTC
>TRBJ1-2|TRBV12-3/TRBV12-4|.|few
CASSDDGLAGYTF
TGTGCCAGCAGTGACGACGGCCTTGCGGGCTACACCTTC
>TRBJ2-1|TRBV5-1|TRBD2|.
CASSSKRGLSSYNEQFF
TGCGCCAGCAGCTCAAAGCGGGGCCTAAGCTCCTACAATGAGCAGTTCTTC
>TRBJ1-2|TRBV24-1|.|.
CATSDATSNYDYTF
TGTGCCACCAGTGATGCGACATCTAACTATGACTACACCTTC
>TRBJ1-2|TRBV6-5|TRBD1|many
CASSSGGFYGYTF
TGTGCCAGCAGCTCAGGGGGCTTCTATGGCTACACCTTC
>TRBJ2-7|TRBV21-1|.|few
CASSQGLEREGALEQYF
TGTGCCAGCAGCCAGGGACTAGAGCGGGAAGGAGCGCTCGAGCAGTACTTC
>TRBJ1-1|TRBV4-2|.|.
CASSPSGLLNTEAFF
TGTGCCAGCAGCCCTTCGGGACTTTTGAACACTGAAGCTTTCTTT
>TRBJ2-3|TRBV6-4|TRBD2|few
CARRRGSCTDTQYF
TGTGCCAGGAGGCGGGGGTCCTGCACAGATACGCAGTATTTT
>TRBJ2-7|TRBV12-3/TRBV12-4|TRBD2|.
CASSTPGLADEYEQYF
TGTGCCAGCAGCACACCGGGACTAGCCGATGAATACGAGCAGTACTTC
>TRBJ2-3|TRBV11-1|TRBD2|.
CASSPEPLAGFSTDTQYF
TGTGCCAGCAGCCCCGAACCACTAGCGGGGTTTAGCACAGATACGCAGTATTTT
>TRBJ1-2|TRBV5-1|.|.
CASSLRAGSEGTYTF
TGCGCCAGCAGCTTGCGCGCAGGCTCAGAGGGGACATACACCTTC
>TRBJ2-1|TRBV20-1|.|.
CSARRLAPGRGAYNGQFF
TGCAGTGCTAGGAGGCTCGCCCCTGGGAGGGGGGCCTACAATGGGCAGTTCTTC
>TRBJ2-3|TRBV12-3/TRBV12-4|.|.
CASSLGQDLSTDMQYF
TGTGCCAGCAGTTTAGGACAGGACCTGTCGACAGATATGCAGTATTTT
>TRBJ2-7|TRBV3-1|.|.
CASSLVGGGHEQYF
TGTGCCAGCAGCCTAGTCGGGGGCGGCCACGAGCAGTACTTC
>TRBJ2-5|TRBV11-2|TRBD2|.
CASSLVLAGNQETQYF
TGTGCCAGCAGCTTAGTACTAGCGGGAAACCAAGAGACCCAGTACTTC
>TRBJ2-2|TRBV10-3|.|.
CAIRSPNTGELFF
TGTGCCATCCGGTCGCCGAACACCGGGGAGCTGTTTTTT
>TRBJ2-3|TRBV12-3/TRBV12-4|.|once
CAIPGGGGGDTQYF
TGTGCAATTCCGGGGGGCGGTGGGGGAGATACGCAGTATTTT
>TRBJ1-5|TRBV27|.|.
CASARDSNQPQHF
TGTGCCAGCGCTCGGGATAGCAATCAGCCCCAGCATTTT
>TRBJ2-2|TRBV7-2|.|few
CASSREGGTGELFF
TGTGCCAGCAGCCGAGAGGGCGGCACCGGGGAGCTGTTTTTT
>TRBJ2-5|TRBV6-6|.|.
CASSYHGPDLGETQYF
TGTGCCAGCAGTTACCATGGGCCCGATCTTGGGGAGACCCAGTACTTC
>TRBJ1-5|TRBV7-9|.|.
CASSAEGGGNNQPQHF
TGTGCCAGCAGCGCCGAGGGGGGGGGTAACAATCAGCCCCAGCATTTT
>TRBJ2-3|TRBV7-2|TRBD2|once
CASSFTVAGSGTDTQYF
TGTGCCAGCAGCTTCACCGTAGCGGGGAGCGGCACAGATACGCAGTATTTT
>TRBJ1-1|TRBV4-2|.|.
CASSQGGREGVTEAFF
TGTGCCAGCAGCCAAGGCGGGAGGGAGGGGGTCACTGAAGCTTTCTTT
>TRBJ1-1|TRBV7-6|.|.
CASSVVQGGNTEAFF
TGTGCCAGCAGCGTAGTACAGGGTGGGAACACTGAAGCTTTCTTT
>TRBJ2-7|TRBV4-1|TRBD1|.
CASSQLPGTGVLGLEQYF
TGCGCCAGCAGCCAACTCCCCGGGACAGGGGTCCTTGGGCTCGAGCAGTACTTC
>TRBJ1-1|TRBV3-1|.|.
CASSQFLSLTNTEAFF
TGTGCCAGCAGCCAATTCTTGAGCCTCACGAACACTGAAGCTTTCTTT
>TRBJ1-2|TRBV7-8|.|once
CASSPRDFANYGYTF
TGTGCCAGCAGCCCCCGGGACTTTGCCAACTATGGCTACACCTTC
>TRBJ2-1|TRBV28|.|.
CASSSLPLSYNEQFF
TGTGCCAGCAGCTCCCTCCCGCTCTCCTACAATGAGCAGTTCTTC
>TRBJ1-3|TRBV12-3/TRBV12-4|.|few
CASSMGRIPGGNTIYF
TGTGCCAGCAGTATGGGACGGATTCCCGGGGGAAACACCATATATTTT
>TRBJ2-2|TRBV5-1|.|.
CASSYTGTGELFF
TGCGCCAGCAGCTATACAGGGACCGGGGAGCTGTTTTTT
>TRBJ2-7|TRBV2|.|.
CASRQTASYEQYF
TGTGCCAGCAGGCAGACAGCGTCCTACGAGCAGTACTTC
>TRBJ2-7|TRBV25-1|TRBD2|few
CASSGQRLAGSYEQYF
TGTGCCAGCAGTGGTCAACGACTAGCGGGATCCTACGAGCAGTACTTC
>TRBJ2-6|TRBV28|.|few
CASQYRRLSGANVLTF
TGTGCCAGCCAATACAGGCGACTTTCTGGGGCCAACGTCCTGACTTTC
>TRBJ2-5|TRBV6-5|.|.
CASSYARTDEKETQYF
TGTGCCAGCAGTTACGCTCGGACAGATGAAAAAGAGACCCAGTACTTC
>TRBJ2-4|TRBV21-1|.|.
CASSKKTGCDIQYF
TGTGCCAGCAGCAAGAAGACGGGTTGCGACATTCAGTACTTC
>TRBJ2-3|TRBV11-1|TRBD1|few
CASGSDRGDTQYF
TGTGCCAGCGGCTCGGACAGGGGAGATACGCAGTATTTT
>TRBJ2-4|TRBV6-6|.|.
CVSSPETQNIQYF
TGTGTCAGCAGCCCGGAGACCCAAAACATTCAGTACTTC
>TRBJ2-5|TRBV7-2|.|.
CASSLATGGKTQYF
TGTGCCAGCAGCTTAGCGACAGGAGGAAAGACCCAGTACTTC
>TRBJ2-3|TRBV20-1|TRBD2|.
CSATTSGRSDTQYF
TGCAGTGCCACAACTAGCGGGAGATCAGATACGCAGTATTTT
>TRBJ2-4|TRBV6-2/TRBV6-3|.|few
CASNWEGGEQYF
TGTGCCAGCAACTGGGAGGGGGGAGAGCAGTACTTC
>TRBJ2-5|TRBV6-6|.|many
CASSPTRKETQYF
TGTGCCAGCAGCCCCACTAGAAAGGAGACCCAGTACTTC
>TRBJ1-1|TRBV11-3|.|.
CASSFPLTGFTEAFF
TGTGCCAGCAGCTTCCCTCTCACAGGGTTCACTGAAGCTTTCTTT
>TRBJ1-1|TRBV20-1|.|.
CSAPGQRINTEAFF
TGCAGTGCCCCCGGACAGAGAATTAACACTGAAGCTTTCTTT
>TRBJ2-1|TRBV9|TRBD2|.
CASSVASGSFLYNEQFF
TGTGCCAGCAGCGTAGCCAGCGGGAGTTTTCTCTACAATGAGCAGTTCTTC
>TRBJ2-7|TRBV6-5|.|few
CASSYSWQAPQDEQYF
TGTGCCAGCAGTTATAGTTGGCAGGCCCCTCAGGACGAGCAGTACTTC
>TRBJ2-4|TRBV5-1|TRBD1|many
CASSLGDREAKNIQYF
TGCGCCAGCAGCTTGGGGGACAGGGAGGCCAAAAACATTCAGTACTTC
>TRBJ2-3|TRBV5-1|TRBD1|few
CASSQGGGTGYTDTQYF
TGCGCCAGCAGCCAAGGAGGGGGGACAGGATACACAGATACGCAGTATTTT
>TRBJ1-2|TRBV18|.|.
CASSSRRTVAGYTF
TGTGCCAGCTCATCCCGGCGGACAGTGGCGGGCTACACCTTC
>TRBJ2-3|TRBV20-1|.|.
CSASSTDTQYF
TGCAGTGCTAGTTCCACAGATACGCAGTATTTT